Following are 14 T cell receptor beta chains from one sample sequenced in a study of CD8 T cells in Susac syndrome. Random-hexamer reverse transcription was applied to about 0.5 to 1 ug RNA. In TCRdb, the immunoSEQ multiplex PCR reads were re-called with MiXCR into one record per CDR3 protein. The sample lists 70,000 to 100,000 distinct CDR3 sequences, around 96% seen once, with approximately 0.42% in the top ten. The sample comprised CD8+ T cells from PBMCs. The receptors derive from a human donor with Susac syndrome.

The chain has TRBV29-1 and TRBJ2-3; no clear D. Germline V gives CDR1 SQVTM, CDR2 ANQGSEA. The V end was cut by 3 bases, the J end by 5 bases, with 9 bases between. The CDR3 runs 12 residues. The CDR3 is CSVDHLGDTQYF. In DNA, the CDR3 is TGCAGCGTTGACCATCTGGGAGATACGCAGTATTTT.

The V gene is TRBV6-5, the J gene TRBJ2-3; D unresolved. Germline lookup yields CDR1 MNHEY and CDR2 SVGAGI. This CDR3 has 14 residues. The germline V and J ends were trimmed by 2 bases and 5 bases, with 11 bases remaining between them. The CDR3 loop reads CASSYMAERDTQYF. The DNA of the CDR3 is TGTGCCAGCAGTTACATGGCAGAAAGAGATACGCAGTATTTT.

This rearrangement joins TRBV28 to TRBJ2-2, with 12 bases lining up with TRBD1. The CDR3 runs to 16 residues. Trimming removed 2 bases from V and 6 bases from J; junction bases left unmatched: 4. Germline V CDR1 and CDR2: MDHEN, SYDVKM. The CDR3: CASSLLGQGASGELFF. The DNA for the CDR3 is TGTGCCAGCAGTTTACTGGGACAGGGGGCTTCCGGGGAGCTGTTTTTT.

The rearrangement uses TRBV29-1 and TRBJ1-1, with a tentative D call TRBD1 (6 bases). The CDR3 sequence is 13 residues long. Germline CDR1 is SQVTM and CDR2 is ANQGSEA. V was trimmed by 4 bases and J by 1 base, leaving 10 bases between them. The CDR3 loop is CSVGPTGNTEAFF. CDR3 coding DNA: TGCAGCGTTGGTCCGACAGGGAACACTGAAGCTTTCTTT.

This chain connects TRBV9 to TRBJ2-3; D is unclear. Germline CDR1 SGDLS, CDR2 YYNGEE. V gave up 4 bases and J gave up 4 bases, with 7 bases separating them. The CDR3 has 12 amino acids. The CDR3 reads CASSPKADTQYF. The CDR3 DNA reads as TGTGCCAGCAGCCCTAAGGCAGATACGCAGTATTTT.

The gene calls are TRBV12-3 or TRBV12-4 and TRBJ2-3; D is ambiguous. Trimming pared 3 bases from V and 2 bases from J, leaving 9 bases between. This CDR3 has 14 residues. CDR3 protein: CASSLIGPTDTQYF. The CDR3 DNA reads as TGTGCCAGCAGTTTGATCGGACCCACAGATACGCAGTATTTT.

The chain links TRBV12-3 or TRBV12-4 to TRBJ2-3; D not certain. The CDR3 runs to 16 residues. V lost 6 bases to trimming and J lost 0 bases, with 16 bases between them. The CDR3 reads CASSLVQVPSTDTQYF. As DNA, the CDR3 is TGTGCCAGCAGCCTAGTTCAGGTCCCTAGCACAGATACGCAGTATTTT.

V gene TRBV20-1 combines with J gene TRBJ2-7; a weak D match, TRBD2 (5 bases). The V gene's germline CDR1 is DFQATT and CDR2 SNEGSKA (reference sequence). V lost 5 bases and J 3 bases, leaving 17 bases between the germline ends. This CDR3 is 14 amino acids long. Here the CDR3 DNA reads TGCAGTGCTCCCGGGAACAGTCGTCTCTACGAGCAGTACTTC. Its protein product is CSAPGNSRLYEQYF.

The chain employs TRBV5-5 and TRBJ2-3, with 10 bases identical to TRBD2. Per germline, CDR1 SGHKS and CDR2 YYEKEE (reference sequence). Trimming took 2 bases from V and 6 from J; bases not matched to a gene: 12. The CDR3 covers 17 residues. The CDR3, as DNA: TGTGCCAGCAGCTTCCACGTCCTAACTAGCGGGATGGATACGCAGTATTTT. Protein product: CASSFHVLTSGMDTQYF.

This sequence joins TRBV7-9 and TRBJ2-5; no reliable D call. CDR1 SEHNR and CDR2 FQNEAQ come from the germline V gene (reference sequence). The CDR3 contains 15 residues. With 5 bases removed from V and 5 bases from J, the gap between germline ends came to 18 bases. CDR3: CASSPPRPARETQYF. The DNA of the CDR3 is TGTGCCAGCAGCCCGCCTCGGCCGGCAAGGGAGACCCAGTACTTC.

The chain is built from TRBV7-8 and TRBJ2-3; D perhaps matches TRBD1 (6 bases). The CDR3 loop spans 13 amino acids. Germline assignment: CDR1 SGHVS and CDR2 FQNEAQ. V was clipped by 7 bases and J by 3 bases, with 11 bases between them. CDR3 in DNA: TGTGCCAGCAACGTACAGGGAACAGATACGCAGTATTTT. It codes for CASNVQGTDTQYF. Looking up the rest from reference TRBV7-8 and TRBJ2-3 gives the full variable domain: GAGVSQSPRYKVAKRGQDVALRCDPISGHVSLFWYQQALGQGPEFLTYFQNEAQLDKSGLPSDRFFAERPEGSVSTLKIQRTQQEDSAVYLCASNVQGTDTQYFGPGTRLTVL.

The chain employs TRBV30 and TRBJ2-7, with TRBD1 matching over 7 bases. After removal of 6 bases from V and 4 bases from J, the junction contained 6 bases not matched to a gene. In germline, CDR1 is GTSNPN, CDR2 SVGIG (reference sequence). This CDR3 is built from 12 residues. In DNA, the CDR3 is TGTGCCTGTTTAGGGGGCGGGTACGAGCAGTACTTC. Translating gives CACLGGGYEQYF.

V gene TRBV28 combines with J gene TRBJ2-7; TRBD2 matches 7 bases. V gave up 4 bases and J gave up 4 bases; unmatched junction bases: 7. Per the germline V gene, CDR1 is MDHEN and CDR2 is SYDVKM. This CDR3 has 14 amino acids. The CDR3 region is CASSSLTSPYEQYV. The CDR3 DNA sequence: TGTGCCAGCAGTTCCCTGACTAGCCCTTACGAGCAGTACGTC.

This chain links TRBV5-6 with TRBJ2-1; 10 bases agree with TRBD1. This CDR3 region has 16 residues. Germline CDR1 is SGHDT and CDR2 is YYEEEE. The V segment lost 4 bases and the J segment 8 bases; nucleotides outside the gene matches: 12. This chain's CDR3 is CASSRYRDRGMDEQFF. Written as DNA, the CDR3 is TGTGCCAGCAGCCGTTACCGGGACAGGGGTATGGATGAGCAGTTCTTC. The variable domain in full, with the rest retrieved from reference TRBV5-6 and TRBJ2-1, is DAGVTQSPTHLIKTRGQQVTLRCSPKSGHDTVSWYQQALGQGPQFIFQYYEEEERQRGNFPDRFSGHQFPNYSSELNVNALLLGDSALYLCASSRYRDRGMDEQFFGPGTRLTVL.